This TCR beta chain was captured in a study of T cells in women clearing cervical HPV infection. Study-level background: Cases were women with histologically confirmed HPV16-related CIN3 or worse, including 2 invasive cancers. Study results and caveats: Each sample's T-cell count was unknown, possibly confounding richness. Cases carried less TRBV6-7 than controls: approximately 0.1% versus 0.16%.

Using immunoSEQ multiplex PCR, the repertoire was profiled, and TCRdb retains in-frame clones only, with some absent. Its table records fewer than 35,000 clones. The CDR3 runs to 13 residues. In germline, CDR1 is SGHDN, CDR2 FVKESK. V was cut by 4 bases and J by 4 bases, with 10 bases left in between. On this clone: The antigen remains unidentified. The read gets to within 3 residues of the CDR3 end, and the germline J gene fills in the rest.

Specimen: blood buffy coat. The chain links TRBV14 to TRBJ1-1, with D possibly matching TRBD1 (5 bases). This sequence was found in a woman aged 18 to 75 with a cervical HPV16 infection that either progressed to CIN3+ or cleared (not recorded which). The CDR3 DNA, read in part, is TGTGCCAGCAGCCTGGGACTTATCACTGAA. Translating gives CASSLGLITE. The full CDR3 protein reads CASSLGLITEAFF.